These T cell receptor beta chains were read from a single sample in a study of vaccination effects on CD4 cells after COVID-19. Their specific antigens are unknown. Assay: immunoSEQ multiplex PCR; the TCRdb copy retains only in-frame clones and omits some. In the table there are 40,000 to 50,000 clones, approximately 72% of which are singletons. The sequencing used CD4+ T cells from PBMCs cultured with a peptide pool, collected before COVID-19 vaccination. Receptors were obtained from a human donor who had a prior SARS-CoV-2 infection. The CDR3 runs from the conserved cysteine through the conserved F or W. The order of the fields is clone size, D gene, J gene, V gene, CDR3 DNA, CDR3 protein. The D gene is left open where the match is weak. Expanded clones get a size class; other rows say once, few or many, or leave the size out.

NA | TRBD2 | TRBJ2-7 | TRBV5-1 | TGCGCCAGCAGTTTGACGGGAAACCTAGCGGGAGGTGGAGAGCAGTACTTC | CASSLTGNLAGGGEQYF
few | NA | TRBJ1-6 | TRBV3-1/TRBV3-2 | TGTGCCAGCAGCCAAGATGTGGGCGATTCACCCCTCCACTTT | CASSQDVGDSPLHF
NA | NA | TRBJ2-7 | TRBV30 | TGTGCCTGGAGTTGGGAACTTAGCTACGAGCAGTACTTC | CAWSWELSYEQYF
NA | TRBD1 | TRBJ2-1 | TRBV27 | TGTGCCAGCAGTTTATCAAACAGGGGTGGGCTCTACAATGAGCAGTTCTTC | CASSLSNRGGLYNEQFF
NA | NA | TRBJ1-4 | TRBV28 | TGTGCCAGCAGTTTAGTTGATGAAAAACTGTTTTTT | CASSLVDEKLFF
NA | NA | TRBJ2-5 | TRBV6-5 | TGTGCCAGCAGTCCCACGCACTTAGGGGCAGAGACCCAGTACTTC | CASSPTHLGAETQYF
NA | NA | TRBJ1-2 | TRBV18 | TGTGCCAGCTCACCTGGGAACTTCTATGGCTACACCTTC | CASSPGNFYGYTF
NA | TRBD1 | TRBJ2-1 | TRBV5-6 | TGTGCCAGCAGCTTTGGGGACAGGGGTCCTAATGAGCAGTTCTTC | CASSFGDRGPNEQFF
NA | NA | TRBJ1-2 | TRBV3-1/TRBV3-2 | TGTGCCAGCAGCCAAATCACGGTAAACTATGGCTACACCTTC | CASSQITVNYGYTF
NA | NA | TRBJ2-5 | TRBV19 | TGTGCCAGTAAGGACTCCAGGTCCCAGGAGACCCAGTACTTC | CASKDSRSQETQYF